This is a list of T cell receptor beta chains from one sample in a study of shared clonotypes between healthy human individuals. Clones were sequenced by immunoSEQ multiplex PCR, and TCRdb holds only the in-frame ones, with some missing. Among 2 million to 2.5 million clones, approximately 96% were seen once, and the ten largest hold approximately 0.13%. The source material was naive CD4+ T cells sorted from blood. Receptor source: a man between 18 and 29 years old in good health. Each CDR3 is given with its conserved first and last residue. The D gene is left open where the match is weak. Size tells how often a clone was seen (once, few, many) or the class of an expanded clone, and some rows leave it out.

D gene	V gene	J gene	clone size	CDR3 DNA	CDR3 protein
.	TRBV4-1	TRBJ2-3	.	TGCGCCAGCAGCCTAGGTTTTCCAGATACGCAGTATTTT	CASSLGFPDTQYF
.	TRBV19	TRBJ1-5	.	TGTGCCAGTAGTATAAGGACGGATGATAGCAATCAGCCCCAGCATTTT	CASSIRTDDSNQPQHF
TRBD1	TRBV7-6	TRBJ2-7	.	TGTGCCAGCAGCTTAGCGCCGGGACAGGGGGCCAACGAGCAGTACTTC	CASSLAPGQGANEQYF
.	TRBV7-9	TRBJ1-1	.	TGTGCCAGCAGCTTAAGGACAGTGAACACTGAAGCTTTCTTT	CASSLRTVNTEAFF
TRBD2	TRBV7-4	TRBJ2-7	.	TGTGCCAGCAGCCTCGGACTAGCGTACTCCTACGAGCAGTACTTC	CASSLGLAYSYEQYF
.	TRBV7-9	TRBJ1-1	once	TGTGCCAGCAGCCCGTTAACCGTATTAGAGGCTTTCTTT	CASSPLTVLEAFF
.	TRBV19	TRBJ1-5	.	TGTGCCAGTACTCCACAGGGAGGAAGCAATCAGCCCCAGCATTTT	CASTPQGGSNQPQHF
TRBD1	TRBV5-1	TRBJ1-2	.	TGCGCCAGCGGACAGGGAGATACCTATGGCTACACCTTC	CASGQGDTYGYTF
.	TRBV19	TRBJ1-2	.	TGTGCCAGTACCTTTGAGGACACGGTCCCTAACTATGGCTACACCTTC	CASTFEDTVPNYGYTF
TRBD1	TRBV30	TRBJ1-5	.	TGTGCCTGGAGCGGAAAGGGGGTGGGACAGGTCAATCAGCCCCAGCATTTT	CAWSGKGVGQVNQPQHF
.	TRBV9	TRBJ2-1	.	TGTGCCAGCAGCCCCCGCTACTGGTTGAGCGAGCAGTTCTTC	CASSPRYWLSEQFF
TRBD1	TRBV9	TRBJ1-1	.	TGTGCCAGCAGCGTAGCCGGGACAGCGAACACTGAAGCTTTCTTT	CASSVAGTANTEAFF
TRBD2	TRBV5-1	TRBJ2-3	.	TGCGCCAGCAGCTCGGGACTAGCGGGGGGGCCCACAGATACGCAGTATTTT	CASSSGLAGGPTDTQYF
.	TRBV5-1	TRBJ1-1	.	TGCGCCAGCAGCTTGAACAGGGCCACTGAAGCTTTCTTT	CASSLNRATEAFF
.	TRBV7-2	TRBJ1-1	.	TGTGCCAGCAGCTTCCAGGGGAACACTGAAGCTTTCTTT	CASSFQGNTEAFF
.	TRBV28	TRBJ2-1	.	TGTGCCAGCAGTTTATCCCAGGCGGAGCAGTTCTTC	CASSLSQAEQFF
.	TRBV6-5	TRBJ1-2	once	TGTGCCAGCAGTTTGGGGGGCTATGGCTACACCTTC	CASSLGGYGYTF
.	TRBV7-9	TRBJ1-2	.	TGTGCCAGCAGCTCCCCGTCGACGAGCTATGGCTACACCTTC	CASSSPSTSYGYTF
TRBD1	TRBV4-2	TRBJ1-2	.	TGTGCCAGCAGCCAAGATCAGGGAGACAGGGGGCATGGCTACACCTTC	CASSQDQGDRGHGYTF
.	TRBV5-6	TRBJ2-3	.	TGTGCCAGCAGCTTGTTAGGCCAGCCCCTCCATGGGCAGTATTTT	CASSLLGQPLHGQYF
.	TRBV25-1	TRBJ1-6	.	TGTGCCAGCAGTACCTACAGCTCCTATAATTCACCCCTCCACTTT	CASSTYSSYNSPLHF
.	TRBV19	TRBJ1-5	.	TGTGCCAGTACCCCATGGCAGGGATCAGATCAGCCCCAGCATTTT	CASTPWQGSDQPQHF
TRBD1	TRBV6-5	TRBJ1-1	.	TGTGCCAGCAGTTACTCCCGGACAGGGGAAGCTTTCTTT	CASSYSRTGEAFF
TRBD1	TRBV11-2	TRBJ2-7	.	TGTGCCAGCAGCTCCCACCGGGACAGCTCCTACGAGCAGTACTTC	CASSSHRDSSYEQYF
.	TRBV18	TRBJ2-3	.	TGTGCCAGCTCACCAGCGGGTGAACTGGTGGGAAGCACAGATACGCAGTATTTT	CASSPAGELVGSTDTQYF
.	TRBV5-4	TRBJ1-5	once	TGTGCCAGCAGCAGGGACGGGGGTCTGACTCAGCCCCAGCATTTT	CASSRDGGLTQPQHF
.	TRBV9	TRBJ2-7	.	TGTGCCAGCTCCTCAGATGGAGGACCCTACGAGCAGTACTTC	CASSSDGGPYEQYF
.	TRBV19	TRBJ2-7	.	TGTGCCAGTAGTATAGGAAGCATTGGTTCCTACGAGCAGTACTTC	CASSIGSIGSYEQYF
TRBD1	TRBV28	TRBJ2-7	.	TGTGCCAGCAGTTTAGGGACAGGGGGCTACGAGCAGTACTTC	CASSLGTGGYEQYF
.	TRBV2	TRBJ1-5	once	TGTGCCAGCAGTGAGTTGCGGAATAGCAATCAGCCCCAGCATTTT	CASSELRNSNQPQHF
TRBD1	TRBV9	TRBJ2-3	.	TGTGCCAGCAGCGTAGAGGACAGGGGCACAGATACGCAGTATTTT	CASSVEDRGTDTQYF
.	TRBV28	TRBJ2-1	.	TGTGCCAGCACCCCGACCGGGACCGTAACCTACAATGAGCAGTTCTTC	CASTPTGTVTYNEQFF
.	TRBV11-2	TRBJ2-3	.	TGTGCCAGCAGCTTAGTCCCGGGAGTTGATACGCAGTATTTT	CASSLVPGVDTQYF
.	TRBV5-1	TRBJ2-5	.	TGCGCCAGCAGCTTGGGGGGCGGTTTAGGCCAAGAGACCCAGTACTTC	CASSLGGGLGQETQYF
TRBD1	TRBV6-1	TRBJ2-5	.	TGTGCCAGCAGTGGCAGACAGGGACCAGAGACCCAGTACTTC	CASSGRQGPETQYF
TRBD1	TRBV7-9	TRBJ1-2	.	TGTGCCAGCAGCTTGGGGGACAGGGGGCTTGACTATGGCTACACCTTC	CASSLGDRGLDYGYTF
.	TRBV10-3	TRBJ2-5	.	TGTGCCACCCAGGGAACCGCAGGGTGGGCCCAGTACTTC	CATQGTAGWAQYF
TRBD1	TRBV5-4	TRBJ2-3	.	TGTGCCAGCAGCTTGGAGGGGGCGAAGTTTACGCAGTATTTT	CASSLEGAKFTQYF
.	TRBV13	TRBJ2-4	.	TGTGCCAGCAGGCCCACAGGGTTGAACATTCAGTACTTC	CASRPTGLNIQYF
.	TRBV27	TRBJ2-7	.	TGTGCCAGCAGCCGTAAAAAGGGGTCGTTCTACGAGCAGTACTTC	CASSRKKGSFYEQYF
.	TRBV11-2	TRBJ2-7	.	TGTGCCAGCAGCCTAAGCTCCTACGAGCAGTACTTC	CASSLSSYEQYF
TRBD2	TRBV5-4	TRBJ2-7	.	TGTGCCAGCAGCTCTGAGCGGGAGGAGGGGCACGAGCAGTACTTC	CASSSEREEGHEQYF
.	TRBV10-3	TRBJ2-7	.	TGTGCCATCAGCAACTACAGGGCGCCACCCTACGAGCAGTACTTC	CAISNYRAPPYEQYF
TRBD1	TRBV2	TRBJ2-5	.	TGTGCCAGCAGGCGGACAGGGGTTCGAGAGACCCAGTACTTC	CASRRTGVRETQYF
TRBD1	TRBV5-1	TRBJ1-1	once	TGCGCCAGCAGCCCAAGGACAGGGTCCTTGAACACTGAAGCTTTCTTT	CASSPRTGSLNTEAFF
TRBD2	TRBV6-5	TRBJ2-7	.	TGTGCCAGCAGTTACTCGTCTAGCGGGAGGCTCGGCGAGCAGTACTTC	CASSYSSSGRLGEQYF
TRBD1	TRBV13	TRBJ2-5	.	TGTGCCAGCAGCCGGGACAGCAAAGAGACCCAGTACTTC	CASSRDSKETQYF
TRBD2	TRBV2	TRBJ2-3	.	TGTGCCAGCAGGGCGGGACTAGCGGGCACAGATACGCAGTATTTT	CASRAGLAGTDTQYF
.	TRBV19	TRBJ2-7	.	TGTGCCAGTAACCTCCGGGACGGCTACGAGCAGTACTTC	CASNLRDGYEQYF
.	TRBV9	TRBJ1-5	.	TGTGCCAGCAGCGTAGGAAGGGGCGGTCAGCCCCAGCATTTT	CASSVGRGGQPQHF
TRBD1	TRBV5-1	TRBJ1-4	.	TGCGCCAGCAGCTTGGCGGGACAGAAGAGTGAAAAACTGTTTTTT	CASSLAGQKSEKLFF
.	TRBV27	TRBJ2-1	.	TGTGCCAGCAGCCAAGTAGGACGTGAGAGGTTCTTC	CASSQVGRERFF
.	TRBV7-2	TRBJ2-2	.	TGTGCCAGCTGGAAGGCCGGCGGCACCGGGGAGCTGTTTTTT	CASWKAGGTGELFF
TRBD2	TRBV9	TRBJ2-5	.	TGTGCCAGCAGCGTTGGGGGAGGGCAAGAGACCCAGTACTTC	CASSVGGGQETQYF
.	TRBV2	TRBJ1-3	.	TGTGCCAGCAAAGGGGGGAGCGTCGGAAACACCATATATTTT	CASKGGSVGNTIYF
TRBD2	TRBV10-2	TRBJ2-2	.	TGCGCCAGCAGTGAGCAGAGCGGGAGATTCACCGGGGAGCTGTTTTTT	CASSEQSGRFTGELFF
TRBD2	TRBV5-1	TRBJ2-3	.	TGCGCCAGCAGCTTGGCCACAAGCGGGGGCGTCGGACAGTATTTT	CASSLATSGGVGQYF
.	TRBV30	TRBJ2-7	.	TGTGCCTGGAGTGAGGGGATCCAGTACGAGCAGTACTTC	CAWSEGIQYEQYF
TRBD2	TRBV25-1	TRBJ2-5	.	TGTGCCAGCAGACTTAGCGGGGGGCAGGAGACCCAGTACTTC	CASRLSGGQETQYF